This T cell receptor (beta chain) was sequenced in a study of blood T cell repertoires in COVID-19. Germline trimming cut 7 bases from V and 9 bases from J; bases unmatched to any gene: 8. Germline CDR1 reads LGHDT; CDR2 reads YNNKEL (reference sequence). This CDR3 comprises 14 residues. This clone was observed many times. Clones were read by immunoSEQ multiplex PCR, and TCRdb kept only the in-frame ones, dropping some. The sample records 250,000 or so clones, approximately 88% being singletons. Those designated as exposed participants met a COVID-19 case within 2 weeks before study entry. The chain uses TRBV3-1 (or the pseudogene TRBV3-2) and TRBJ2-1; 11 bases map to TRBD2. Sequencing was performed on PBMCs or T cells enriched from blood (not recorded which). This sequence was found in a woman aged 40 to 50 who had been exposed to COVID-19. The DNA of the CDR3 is TGTGCCAGCAAATCGACTAGCGGGAAGGTTGAGCAGTTCTTC. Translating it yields CASKSTSGKVEQFF.